Each of the 6 T cell receptor beta chains below was sequenced from the same sample in a study of Graves' ophthalmopathy and Graves' hyperthyroidism. Using RNA transcripts, the TCR beta CDR3 regions were amplified. In the first round, RT-PCR was carried out with HTBI primers, and a multiplex PCR formed the second round. A single record per CDR3 protein comes from TCRdb applying MiXCR to the multiplex PCR reads. The table shows 600,000 to 650,000 distinct CDR3 sequences, with about a fifth occurring only once. The sequencing sample was made of peripheral blood. The receptors originated from a woman aged 18-29 years with stable Graves' hyperthyroidism. Some clones in this sample may be carry-over from other donors' samples.

This clonotype was recorded a few times. The chain links TRBV20-1 to TRBJ2-5; 7 positions match TRBD2. After removal of 0 bases from V and 2 bases from J, the junction contained 3 bases not matched to a gene. Germline loops: CDR1 DFQATT, CDR2 SNEGSKA (reference sequence). The CDR3 consists of 14 residues. The CDR3 coding sequence is TGCAGTGCTAGAGATTGGGGGGGTCAAGAGACCCAGTACTTC. As protein: CSARDWGGQETQYF.

The chain combines TRBV6-5 with TRBJ2-6; D not certain. The V end lost 2 bases, the J end lost 0 bases, and 8 bases lay between the germline ends. The CDR3 covers 16 residues. From germline, CDR1 is MNHEY and CDR2 SVGAGI. The CDR3 nucleotides read TGTGCCAGCAGTTACGCGGCAGGCTCTGGGGCCAACGTCCTGACTTTC. This encodes CASSYAAGSGANVLTF.

This clonotype was detected ten times or more. The chain recombines TRBV6-2 or TRBV6-3 with TRBJ1-5; 11 nucleotides line up with TRBD1. The CDR3 runs 15 residues. CDR1 MNHEY and CDR2 SVGEGT come from the germline V gene. Trimming took 5 bases from V and 2 from J; bases not matched to a gene: 2. CDR3 sequence reads: CASSTGQGGNQPQHF. In nucleotides, the CDR3 is TGTGCCAGCAGTACGGGACAGGGGGGCAATCAGCCCCAGCATTTT.

This chain links TRBV10-3 with TRBJ2-5, with D unclear. CDR3 size: 12 residues. V was trimmed by 3 bases and J by 0 bases, leaving 2 bases between them. Germline loops: CDR1 ENHRY, CDR2 SYGVKD. The CDR3 DNA sequence: TGTGCCATCAGTGACCACCAAGAGACCCAGTACTTC. It encodes CAISDHQETQYF.

This clonotype was counted ten times or more. The V call is TRBV18, the J call TRBJ1-6; no clear D gene. The germline V gene encodes CDR1 KGHSH and CDR2 LQKENI. V lost 2 bases and J 10 bases, leaving 15 bases between the germline ends. This CDR3 is built from 15 residues. The CDR3 spells CASSPGFLGKSPLHF. CDR3 coding DNA: TGTGCCAGCTCACCAGGATTCTTGGGGAAGTCACCCCTCCACTTT.

This clonotype was recorded a few times. The chain uses TRBV12-3 or TRBV12-4 and TRBJ1-5, with a weak D call TRBD1 (5 bases). V lost 6 bases and J 2 bases, leaving 14 bases between the germline ends. CDR3 size: 15 residues. This CDR3 is CASSPLGTRNQPQHF. The DNA for the CDR3 is TGTGCCAGCAGCCCTCTTGGGACCCGCAATCAGCCCCAGCATTTT.